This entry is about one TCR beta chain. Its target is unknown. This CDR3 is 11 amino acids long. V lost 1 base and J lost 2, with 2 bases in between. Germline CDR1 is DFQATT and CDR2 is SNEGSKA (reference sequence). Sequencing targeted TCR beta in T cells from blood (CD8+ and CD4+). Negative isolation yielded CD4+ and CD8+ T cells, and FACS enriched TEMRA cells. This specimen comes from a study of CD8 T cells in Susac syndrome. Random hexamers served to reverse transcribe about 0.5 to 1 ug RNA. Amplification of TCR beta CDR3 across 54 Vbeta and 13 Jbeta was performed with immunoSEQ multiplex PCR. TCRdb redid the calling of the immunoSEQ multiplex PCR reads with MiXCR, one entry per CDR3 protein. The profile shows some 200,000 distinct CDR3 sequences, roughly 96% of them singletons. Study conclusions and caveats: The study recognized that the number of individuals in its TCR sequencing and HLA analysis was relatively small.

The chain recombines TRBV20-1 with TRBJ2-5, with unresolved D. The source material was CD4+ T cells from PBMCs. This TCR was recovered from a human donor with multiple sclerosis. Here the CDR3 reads CSARVQETQYF. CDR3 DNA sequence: TGCAGTGCTAGAGTGCAAGAGACCCAGTACTTC.